A single T cell receptor beta chain is shown here with its context. This sample was taken from a study of blood T cell repertoires in COVID-19. Study summary: Italy, Spain and the United States were the sources of the convalescent and acute COVID-19 samples. Sources were T cells, B-cell-depleted T cells, or PBMCs; the material itself was cDNA or gDNA.

The CDR3 is 15 amino acids. Trimming cost V 4 bases and J 4 bases; bases outside gene matches: 7. Looked up from germline, CDR1 is SGHTS and CDR2 is YDEGEE. Enrollment of patients from Seattle took place during active infection, with longitudinal follow-up. Authors' analysis steps: How many nucleated cells were present was estimated from reference gene primer amplification. The table came from immunoSEQ multiplex PCR; TCRdb's copy has only in-frame clones and leaves some out. From that table come the V and J calls and clone size; the DNA was used to work out D and trimming. The table includes fewer than 200,000 clones, around 81% detected once.

This clonotype was sampled from a woman between 40 and 50 years old with COVID-19, enrolled during active disease. The chain employs TRBV5-8 and TRBJ2-1; 8 bases fit TRBD1. Sequencing was performed on peripheral blood. Here the CDR3 DNA reads TGTGCCAGCAGCCTCTCAGGGGGCCTTTACAATGAGCAGTTCTTC. Its protein product is CASSLSGGLYNEQFF. Drawing the rest from reference TRBV5-8 and TRBJ2-1, the complete variable domain is EAGVTQSPTHLIKTRGQQATLRCSPISGHTSVYWYQQALGLGLQFLLWYDEGEERNRGNFPPRFSGRQFPNYSSELNVNALELEDSALYLCASSLSGGLYNEQFFGPGTRLTVL.